This T cell receptor beta chain was identified in a study of CD8 T cells in ankylosing spondylitis. The CDR3 has 14 amino acids. CDR1 and CDR2 (germline): MNHNS, SASEGT. Trimming took off 4 bases at V and 0 bases at J, with 10 bases between the two ends. TCRdb analysed the 5' RACE reads with MiXCR anew, one entry per CDR3 protein. The repertoire holds 300,000 to 400,000 distinct CDR3 sequences, with over 12% as singletons. The chain combines TRBV6-1 with TRBJ2-7; D might be TRBD2 (6 bases). The specimen was blood, either unsorted or a sorted T cell fraction (not recorded which). This sequence was found in a male donor with ankylosing spondylitis or in good health (not recorded which). The CDR3, as DNA: TGTGCCAGCAGTGCCGGGACTCCCTCCTACGAGCAGTACTTC. Amino acid sequence: CASSAGTPSYEQYF.